Given below is one TCR beta chain in context. The antigen remains unidentified. These data come from a study of cytomegalovirus exposure and HLA in healthy donors. Primers included in the PCR were 60 Vbeta and 13 Jbeta primers. Sequencing used immunoSEQ multiplex PCR; TCRdb keeps in-frame clones, though not all of them. This table holds some 160,000 clones, 60% to 80% found once. General observations from the study: Accounts indicate the classifier identified cytomegalovirus status with strong specificity and sensitivity. Immune exposure information comprised only CMV serostatus.

The clonotype comes from a male donor in good health and CMV-seronegative. Sequencing was carried out using PBMCs.

CDR3 sequence: CASSLEGRVTDTQYF. In nucleotides, the CDR3 is TGTGCCAGCAGCTTGGAGGGGAGAGTCACAGATACGCAGTATTTT. The chain is built from TRBV7-2 and TRBJ2-3; tentatively, D is TRBD2 (6 bases). V was cut by 3 bases and J by 2 bases, with 12 bases left in between. The CDR3 runs to 15 residues. From germline, CDR1 is SGHTA and CDR2 FQGNSA.